Each of the 3 T cell receptor beta chains below was sequenced from the same sample in a study of CD8 T cells in Susac syndrome. Random hexamers were used to reverse transcribe the RNA input (about 0.45 to 1 ug). One entry per CDR3 protein results from TCRdb running MiXCR on the immunoSEQ multiplex PCR reads. Altogether just over 300,000 distinct CDR3 sequences are present, just over 90% being singletons, with the ten largest covering around 0.07%. Sequenced sample: CD4+ T cells from PBMCs. These receptors were collected from a human donor with multiple sclerosis.

The V and J genes are TRBV5-1 and TRBJ2-1, with TRBD2 matching over 8 bases. The V gene's germline CDR1 is SGHRS and CDR2 YFSETQ. The CDR3 contains 15 residues. V lost 0 bases and J lost 10; bases outside the gene matches: 9. CDR3 protein: CASSLAGLGASEQFF. In DNA form, the CDR3 reads TGCGCCAGCAGCTTGGCGGGACTAGGGGCCAGCGAGCAGTTCTTC.

The chain employs TRBV6-1 and TRBJ2-1, with D possibly matching TRBD2 (6 bases). The CDR3 loop spans 15 amino acids. V was shortened by 3 bases and J by 6 bases, with 15 bases between the two germline ends. CDR1 is MNHNS and CDR2 is SASEGT in the germline V gene. CDR3 nucleotide sequence: TGTGCCAGCAGTGATCCGGGACTGGCAAGCAATGAGCAGTTCTTC. This encodes CASSDPGLASNEQFF.

The chain links TRBV28 to TRBJ2-7; maybe TRBD2 (5 bases). The CDR3 extends over 15 amino acids. Per the germline V gene, CDR1 is MDHEN and CDR2 is SYDVKM. V dropped 2 bases and J dropped 6 bases, with 17 bases sitting between them. CDR3 sequence: CASSLRPYGVGEQYF. The CDR3 DNA follows: TGTGCCAGCAGTTTACGGCCATACGGGGTCGGCGAGCAGTACTTC.